This T cell receptor (beta chain) was captured by sequencing in a study of blood T cell repertoires in COVID-19. Across the whole study: Material from acute and convalescent COVID-19 was sourced from the United States, Italy and Spain.

In the source study's methods: Reference gene primer amplification yielded estimated nucleated cell counts. Assay used: immunoSEQ multiplex PCR; TCRdb lists only in-frame clones, some missing. V, J and clone size were drawn from that table, and D and trimming were deduced from the DNA. Among roughly 45,000 clones, 80% to 90% were seen once, and the ten largest hold 8.4%. This clone has just a few counts. Between the trimmed V and J ends, which lost 4 bases and 3 bases, there was a span of 16 bases. Germline assignment: CDR1 MGHRA and CDR2 YSYEKL. The CDR3 totals 15 residues. V and J are TRBV4-1 and TRBJ2-7; D remains ambiguous. What was sequenced was peripheral blood. The TCR comes from a man aged 55 to 70 with active COVID-19. Here the CDR3 DNA reads TGCGCCAGCAGCCCCCAAGCCCACAGCAACTACGAGCAGTACTTC. Its protein product is CASSPQAHSNYEQYF.